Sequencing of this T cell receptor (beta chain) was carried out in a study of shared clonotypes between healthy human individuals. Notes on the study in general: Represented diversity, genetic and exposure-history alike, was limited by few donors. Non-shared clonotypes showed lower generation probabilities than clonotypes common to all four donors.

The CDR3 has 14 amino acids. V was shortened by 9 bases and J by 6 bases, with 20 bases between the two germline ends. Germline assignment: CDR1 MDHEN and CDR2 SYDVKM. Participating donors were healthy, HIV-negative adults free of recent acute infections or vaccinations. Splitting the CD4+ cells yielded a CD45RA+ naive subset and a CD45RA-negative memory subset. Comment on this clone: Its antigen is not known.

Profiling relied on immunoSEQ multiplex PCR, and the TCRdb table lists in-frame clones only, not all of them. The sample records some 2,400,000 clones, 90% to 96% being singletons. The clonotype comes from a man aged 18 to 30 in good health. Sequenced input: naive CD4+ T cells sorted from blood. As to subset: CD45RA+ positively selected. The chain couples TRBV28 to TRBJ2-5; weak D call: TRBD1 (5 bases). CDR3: CASSGQGSKKTQYF. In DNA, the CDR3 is TGTGCCAGTTCTGGCCAGGGTTCTAAGAAGACCCAGTACTTC.